The rows below give T cell receptor beta chains drawn from one sample of a study of shared clonotypes between healthy human individuals. Data came from immunoSEQ multiplex PCR; TCRdb stores just in-frame clones and leaves some out. In the table there are more than 2,000,000 clones, roughly 92% of which are singletons. Specimen: naive CD4+ T cells sorted from blood. The origin of the receptors is a man younger than 30 in good health. CDR3s include the opening cysteine and the closing phenylalanine or tryptophan. D genes are given only for firm matches. For some rows the clone size is stated as once, few or many, or as a class when expanded; others skip it.

TRBJ2-3 | few | TRBV6-1 | . | TGTGCCAGCAGTGAACAGGGGGATACGCAGTATTTT | CASSEQGDTQYF
TRBJ1-2 | . | TRBV7-2 | . | TGTGCCAGCAGCTTAGTGGGGACGGCCAATTTTGGCTACACCTTC | CASSLVGTANFGYTF
TRBJ1-5 | . | TRBV5-1 | . | TGCGCCAGCAGCTCGTACAGGACAAGTAGCAATCAGCCCCAGCATTTT | CASSSYRTSSNQPQHF
TRBJ2-3 | . | TRBV19 | . | TGTGCCAGTAGTACAGATACGCAGTATTTT | CASSTDTQYF
TRBJ2-3 | . | TRBV7-2 | . | TGTGCCAGCAGCTTATGGGCCGGGCTGAACCTTGGCACAGATACGCAGTATTTT | CASSLWAGLNLGTDTQYF
TRBJ1-6 | . | TRBV6-1 | . | TGTGCCAGCAGTGATTATGCTAATTCACCCCTCCACTTT | CASSDYANSPLHF
TRBJ2-4 | . | TRBV5-1 | . | TGCGCCAGCAGTCGTTGGTCCAGCGACGAAAACATTCAGTACTTC | CASSRWSSDENIQYF
TRBJ1-6 | once | TRBV7-9 | . | TGTGCCAGCAGCGCAACAGGGAACTATAATTCACCCCTCCACTTT | CASSATGNYNSPLHF
TRBJ2-7 | . | TRBV5-8 | . | TGTGCCAGCAGCCTCGTCAGGGGTGGGGGGTCCGCCTACGAGCAGTACTTC | CASSLVRGGGSAYEQYF
TRBJ1-5 | . | TRBV7-2 | . | TGTGCCAGCGGGGAGCCTAATCAGCCCCAGCATTTT | CASGEPNQPQHF
TRBJ2-6 | . | TRBV11-2 | . | TGTGCCAGCAGCTTAGGATTTTTCTCTGGGGCCAACGTCCTGACTTTC | CASSLGFFSGANVLTF
TRBJ2-5 | . | TRBV5-6 | . | TGTGCCAGCAGCTTGGGCGGAGGGAATAGAGAGACCCAGTACTTC | CASSLGGGNRETQYF
TRBJ1-4 | . | TRBV15 | . | TGTGCCACATCAGGGGAAAATGAAAAACTGTTTTTT | CATSGENEKLFF
TRBJ2-2 | . | TRBV5-1 | TRBD2 | TGCGCCAGCAGCGGCGGGACTAGCGGAAACACCGGGGAGCTGTTTTTT | CASSGGTSGNTGELFF
TRBJ2-3 | . | TRBV29-1 | TRBD2 | TGCAGCGTTGACGGCGGGGGATACACAGATACGCAGTATTTT | CSVDGGGYTDTQYF
TRBJ2-5 | . | TRBV5-4 | . | TGTGCCAGCAGCTCGGACCCGAGGGAGACCCAGTACTTC | CASSSDPRETQYF
TRBJ1-1 | . | TRBV30 | . | TGTGCCTGGATCGGGGCGAGGTTGAACACTGAAGCTTTCTTT | CAWIGARLNTEAFF
TRBJ1-2 | . | TRBV6-1 | . | TGTGCCAGCAGAGGGACTTCCAGGGGCTACACCTTC | CASRGTSRGYTF
TRBJ1-6 | . | TRBV28 | . | TGTGCCAGCAGTCGCGGCGGCAGCTCCTATAATTCACCCCTCCACTTT | CASSRGGSSYNSPLHF
TRBJ2-5 | . | TRBV5-6 | . | TGTGCCAGCAGCTCCACCGGGACGGAAGAGACCCAGTACTTC | CASSSTGTEETQYF
TRBJ1-3 | . | TRBV25-1 | TRBD1 | TGTGCCAGCAGTGAGTACGGGACAGACGGGAACACCATATATTTT | CASSEYGTDGNTIYF
TRBJ2-1 | . | TRBV5-4 | . | TGTGCCAGCAGCTTGGATAGCGCGACCCAAGCTTACAATGAGCAGTTCTTC | CASSLDSATQAYNEQFF
TRBJ1-2 | . | TRBV28 | . | TGTGCCAGCAGTTTATCAGCTTATGGCTACACCTTC | CASSLSAYGYTF
TRBJ2-1 | . | TRBV19 | TRBD2 | TGTGCCAGTAGTATAGAACAGCGGGGGGTTAATGAGCAGTTCTTC | CASSIEQRGVNEQFF
TRBJ2-5 | . | TRBV28 | TRBD1 | TGTGCCAGCAGTTTTCGGCCAGGGGGCGGAGAGACCCAGTACTTC | CASSFRPGGGETQYF
TRBJ2-5 | . | TRBV30 | TRBD2 | TGTGCCTGGACGGCTAGCGGGGAGACCCAGTACTTC | CAWTASGETQYF
TRBJ1-2 | . | TRBV6-6 | . | TGTGCCAGCAGTTCCAAGGGTAGGGAATACTATGGCTACACCTTC | CASSSKGREYYGYTF
TRBJ2-5 | . | TRBV29-1 | . | TGCAGCGTTGAAGATCTGGGAGAGACCCAGTACTTC | CSVEDLGETQYF
TRBJ1-2 | few | TRBV4-1 | . | TGCGCCAGCAGCCAAGATACAGCCGCTAACTATGGCTACACCTTC | CASSQDTAANYGYTF
TRBJ2-4 | . | TRBV7-2 | . | TGTGCCAGCAGCCCCTCCGGGACCCGGAACATTCAGTACTTC | CASSPSGTRNIQYF
TRBJ1-1 | . | TRBV5-1 | . | TGCGCCAGCAGTCCACCCCCAGTGAACACTGAAGCTTTCTTT | CASSPPPVNTEAFF
TRBJ1-2 | once | TRBV18 | . | TGTGCCAGCTCACCAGTCAGGGACTCGGGCTACACCTTC | CASSPVRDSGYTF
TRBJ1-1 | . | TRBV6-1 | . | TGTGCCAGCAGTGGACCTCTCGCTTTCTTT | CASSGPLAFF
TRBJ2-2 | . | TRBV7-9 | TRBD1 | TGTGCCAGCAGCGGACCCCCGGGACAGACGAACACCGGGGAGCTGTTTTTT | CASSGPPGQTNTGELFF
TRBJ1-5 | . | TRBV30 | TRBD1 | TGTGCCTGGAGTGTACTGACAGGGTATGATCAGCCCCAGCATTTT | CAWSVLTGYDQPQHF
TRBJ2-6 | . | TRBV11-2 | . | TGTGCCAGCAGCTTACGGGGGCGCAGGGATGGGGCCAACGTCCTGACTTTC | CASSLRGRRDGANVLTF
TRBJ2-1 | once | TRBV9 | TRBD2 | TGTGCCAGCAGCGTGGGACTAGCGGCAGACTATGGCTACAATGAGCAGTTCTTC | CASSVGLAADYGYNEQFF
TRBJ2-3 | . | TRBV2 | . | TGTGCCAGCTGTGGGTCTCGGGCAGATACGCAGTATTTT | CASCGSRADTQYF
TRBJ1-1 | . | TRBV7-9 | . | TGCGCCAGCAGCCAAGAATATACGAACACTGAAGCTTTCTTT | CASSQEYTNTEAFF
TRBJ2-1 | . | TRBV18 | . | TGTGCCAGCTCACTCACCCAAACCGGGACAATAAATGAGCAGTTCTTC | CASSLTQTGTINEQFF
TRBJ1-3 | . | TRBV28 | TRBD1 | TGTGCCAGCGGTCCCGGGACAGGGGGCGCTGGAAACACCATATATTTT | CASGPGTGGAGNTIYF
TRBJ2-1 | . | TRBV23-1 | . | TGCGCCAGAACACGAAAATACAATGAGCAGTTCTTC | CARTRKYNEQFF
TRBJ1-4 | . | TRBV11-1 | TRBD1 | TGTGCCAGCAGCCAGACAGGGGCTGGGGGAAAACTGTTTTTT | CASSQTGAGGKLFF
TRBJ1-2 | few | TRBV6-6 | . | TGTGCCAGCCTCCGGGGCTATGGCTACACCTTC | CASLRGYGYTF
TRBJ1-4 | . | TRBV7-2 | . | TGTGCCAGCAGCTCCGGGACTCGAGGTGAAAAACTGTTTTTT | CASSSGTRGEKLFF
TRBJ1-2 | . | TRBV20-1 | . | TGCAGTGCTAGAGATACGAGTTACTACACCTTC | CSARDTSYYTF
TRBJ1-3 | once | TRBV7-6 | . | TGTGCCAGCAGCTTAGGACGGAGCTCTGGAAACACCATATATTTT | CASSLGRSSGNTIYF
TRBJ2-7 | . | TRBV5-1 | . | TGCGCCAGCAGCCTCCGGGACACATCCTACGAGCAGTACTTC | CASSLRDTSYEQYF
TRBJ1-5 | few | TRBV2 | . | TGTGCCAGCAGTGGTGGGGTGGGGCAGCCCCAGCATTTT | CASSGGVGQPQHF
TRBJ2-7 | . | TRBV30 | . | TGTGCCTGGATTAGCCCAGGTGGAGTCTACGAGCAGTACTTC | CAWISPGGVYEQYF
TRBJ2-5 | . | TRBV10-3 | TRBD2 | TGTGCCATCAGGGGGACTAGCGGGGCTCTAGAGACCCAGTACTTC | CAIRGTSGALETQYF